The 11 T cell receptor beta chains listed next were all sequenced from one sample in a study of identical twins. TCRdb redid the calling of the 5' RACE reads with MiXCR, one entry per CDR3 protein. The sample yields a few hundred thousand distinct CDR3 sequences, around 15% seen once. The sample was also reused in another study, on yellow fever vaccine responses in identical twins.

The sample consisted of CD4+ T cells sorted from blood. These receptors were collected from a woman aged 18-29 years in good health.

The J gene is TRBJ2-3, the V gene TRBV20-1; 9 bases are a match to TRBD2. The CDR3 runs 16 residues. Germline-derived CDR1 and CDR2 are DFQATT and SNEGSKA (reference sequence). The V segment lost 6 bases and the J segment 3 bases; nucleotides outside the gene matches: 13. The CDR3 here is CSADPGGRAWTDTQYF. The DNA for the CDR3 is TGCAGTGCGGATCCTGGCGGGAGGGCCTGGACAGATACGCAGTATTTT.

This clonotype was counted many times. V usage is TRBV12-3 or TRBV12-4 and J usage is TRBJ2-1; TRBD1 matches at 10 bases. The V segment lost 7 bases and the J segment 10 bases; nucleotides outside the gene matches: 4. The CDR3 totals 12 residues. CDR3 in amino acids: CASIPDRGEQFF. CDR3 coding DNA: TGTGCCAGCATTCCGGACAGGGGGGAGCAGTTCTTC.

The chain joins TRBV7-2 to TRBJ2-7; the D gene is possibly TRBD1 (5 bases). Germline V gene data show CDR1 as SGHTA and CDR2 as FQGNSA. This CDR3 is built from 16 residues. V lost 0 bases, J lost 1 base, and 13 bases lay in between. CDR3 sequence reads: CASSLAGGARSYEQYF. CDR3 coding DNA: TGTGCCAGCAGCTTAGCGGGTGGGGCCAGGTCCTACGAGCAGTACTTC.

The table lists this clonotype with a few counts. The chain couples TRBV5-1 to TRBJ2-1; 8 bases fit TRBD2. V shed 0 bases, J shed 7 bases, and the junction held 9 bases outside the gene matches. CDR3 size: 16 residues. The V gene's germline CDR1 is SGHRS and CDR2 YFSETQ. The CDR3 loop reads CASSLEATGTRNEQFF. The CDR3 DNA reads TGCGCCAGCAGCTTGGAAGCCACCGGGACTAGAAATGAGCAGTTCTTC. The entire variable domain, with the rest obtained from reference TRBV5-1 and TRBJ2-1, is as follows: KAGVTQTPRYLIKTRGQQVTLSCSPISGHRSVSWYQQTPGQGLQFLFEYFSETQRNKGNFPGRFSGRQFSNSRSEMNVSTLELGDSALYLCASSLEATGTRNEQFFGPGTRLTVL.

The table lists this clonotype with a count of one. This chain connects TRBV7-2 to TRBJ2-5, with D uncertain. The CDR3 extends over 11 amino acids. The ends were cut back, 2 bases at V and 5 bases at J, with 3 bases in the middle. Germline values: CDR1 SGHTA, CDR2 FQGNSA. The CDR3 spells CASSLIETQYF. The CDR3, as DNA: TGTGCCAGCAGCTTAATCGAGACCCAGTACTTC.

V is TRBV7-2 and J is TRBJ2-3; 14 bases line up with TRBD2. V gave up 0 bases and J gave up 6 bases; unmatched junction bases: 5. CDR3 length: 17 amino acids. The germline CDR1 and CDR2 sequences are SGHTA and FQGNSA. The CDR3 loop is CASSLARTSGRTDTQYF. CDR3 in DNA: TGTGCCAGCAGCTTAGCTCGGACTAGCGGGAGGACTGATACGCAGTATTTT.

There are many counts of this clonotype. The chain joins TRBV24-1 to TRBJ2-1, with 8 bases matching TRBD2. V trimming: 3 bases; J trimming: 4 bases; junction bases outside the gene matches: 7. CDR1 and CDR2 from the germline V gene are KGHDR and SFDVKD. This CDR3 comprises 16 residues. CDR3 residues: CATSDTTSGLYNEQFF. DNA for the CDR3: TGTGCCACCAGTGATACTACTAGCGGTCTATACAATGAGCAGTTCTTC.

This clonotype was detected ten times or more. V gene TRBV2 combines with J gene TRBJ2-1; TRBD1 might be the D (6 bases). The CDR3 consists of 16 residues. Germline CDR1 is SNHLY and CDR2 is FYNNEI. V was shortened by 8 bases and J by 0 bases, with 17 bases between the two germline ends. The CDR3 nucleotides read TGTGCCAGCTCGCTGAGGGGGACAAGCTCCTACAATGAGCAGTTCTTC. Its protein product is CASSLRGTSSYNEQFF.

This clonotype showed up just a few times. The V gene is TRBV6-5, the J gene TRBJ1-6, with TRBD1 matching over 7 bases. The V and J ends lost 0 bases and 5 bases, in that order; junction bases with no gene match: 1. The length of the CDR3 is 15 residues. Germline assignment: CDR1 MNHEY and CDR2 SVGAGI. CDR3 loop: CASSYSTGNNSPLHF. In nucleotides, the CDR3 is TGTGCCAGCAGTTACTCGACAGGGAATAATTCACCCCTCCACTTT.

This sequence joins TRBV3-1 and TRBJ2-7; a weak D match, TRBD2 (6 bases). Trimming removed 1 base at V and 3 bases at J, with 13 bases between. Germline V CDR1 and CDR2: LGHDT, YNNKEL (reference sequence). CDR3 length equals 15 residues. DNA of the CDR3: TGTGCCAGCAGCCAAGGCGCGGGACTTATCTACGAGCAGTACTTC. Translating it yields CASSQGAGLIYEQYF.

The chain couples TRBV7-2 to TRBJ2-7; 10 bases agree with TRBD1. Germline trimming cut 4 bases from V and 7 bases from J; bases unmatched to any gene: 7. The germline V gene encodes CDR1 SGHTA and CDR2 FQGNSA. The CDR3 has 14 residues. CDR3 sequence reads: CASSWRDRGREQYF. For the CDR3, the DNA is TGTGCCAGCAGCTGGCGGGACAGGGGAAGGGAGCAGTACTTC. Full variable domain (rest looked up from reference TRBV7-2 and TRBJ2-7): GAGVSQSPSNKVTEKGKDVELRCDPISGHTALYWYRQSLGQGLEFLIYFQGNSAPDKSGLPSDRFSAERTGGSVSTLTIQRTQQEDSAVYLCASSWRDRGREQYFGPGTRLTVT.